This is a list of T cell receptor beta chains from one sample in a study of sequential checkpoint blockade in melanoma. The assay was immunoSEQ multiplex PCR, and TCRdb's table has in-frame clones only and misses some. The data show some 14,000 clones, 77% seen once. Here the sequenced sample was CD8+ T cells sorted from blood (inferred from file names), taken from a patient given nivolumab and ipilimumab in sequence. The receptors come from a human donor with melanoma. CDR3s include the opening cysteine and the closing phenylalanine or tryptophan. D genes are given only for firm matches. Rows may omit the clone size; those that give it use once, few, many or a size class.

cdr3_nt cdr3_aa v_call d_call clone_size j_call
TGTGCCTGGAGTGTAACCAGGGGGTCCTACGAGCAGTACTTC CAWSVTRGSYEQYF TRBV30 TRBD1 NA TRBJ2-7
TGTGCCAGCAGTTGGGAACTAGCGCTCCAAGAGACCCAGTACTTC CASSWELALQETQYF TRBV28 TRBD2 once TRBJ2-5
TGTGCCAGCAGCTGGACAGGAAGCTACACCTTC CASSWTGSYTF TRBV7-2 TRBD1 NA TRBJ1-2
TGTGCCAGCAGCTTAGACGGGAGTAGCAATCAGCCCCAGCATTTT CASSLDGSSNQPQHF TRBV7-9 NA few TRBJ1-5
TGTGCCAGCAGTGAGTCCGGGAACAATGAGCAGTTCTTC CASSESGNNEQFF TRBV6-4 NA NA TRBJ2-1
TGTGCCAGCAGTTACTCTGCCGGGAAGACATACGAGCAGTACTTC CASSYSAGKTYEQYF TRBV6-5 NA NA TRBJ2-7
TGTGCCAGCAGTTACAGCGGGGAGCTGTTTTTT CASSYSGELFF TRBV27 NA NA TRBJ2-2
TGTGCCAGCAGTCCCGGGACAGGCTCCTACGAGCAGTACTTC CASSPGTGSYEQYF TRBV6-5 TRBD1 NA TRBJ2-7
TGTGCCAGCAGTTTATCGGGGAGAAATGTGAATGGCTACACCTTC CASSLSGRNVNGYTF TRBV27 NA NA TRBJ1-2
TGTGCCAGCAGTTTGAAGGGGTATGAGCAGTTCTTC CASSLKGYEQFF TRBV27 NA NA TRBJ2-1
TGTGCCAGCAGCCTTTCCAATGAGCAGTTCTTC CASSLSNEQFF TRBV7-9 NA NA TRBJ2-1
TGTGCCAGCAGCCCCGAAGACAGGTTTGATCTCGGTGGCTACACCTTC CASSPEDRFDLGGYTF TRBV27 NA few TRBJ1-2
TGTGCCAGCAGTGCTCGCGGGGGGCGGTACGAGCAGTACTTC CASSARGGRYEQYF TRBV6-1 TRBD2 NA TRBJ2-7
TGTGCCAGCAGTAAGACAGATTCTGGAAACACCATATATTTT CASSKTDSGNTIYF TRBV6-5 NA NA TRBJ1-3
TGCAGCGTTGACGGGACTAGCTACAATGAGCAGTTCTTC CSVDGTSYNEQFF TRBV29-1 TRBD2 once TRBJ2-1
TGTGCCAGCAGTACTCAAGCTAGCGGGAGCTTGGAGACCCAGTACTTC CASSTQASGSLETQYF TRBV27 TRBD2 NA TRBJ2-5